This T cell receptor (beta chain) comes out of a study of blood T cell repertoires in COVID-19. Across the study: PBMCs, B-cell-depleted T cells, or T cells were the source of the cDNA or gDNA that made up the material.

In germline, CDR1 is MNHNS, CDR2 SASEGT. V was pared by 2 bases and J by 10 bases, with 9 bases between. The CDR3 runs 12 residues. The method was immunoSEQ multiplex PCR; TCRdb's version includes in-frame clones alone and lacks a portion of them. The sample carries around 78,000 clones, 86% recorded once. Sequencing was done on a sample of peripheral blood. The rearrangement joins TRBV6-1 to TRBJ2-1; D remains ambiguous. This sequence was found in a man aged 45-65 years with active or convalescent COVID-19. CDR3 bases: TGTGCCAGCAGTGAAACAAGAACCGAGCAGTTCTTC. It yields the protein CASSETRTEQFF.